The 32 T cell receptor beta chains in this list originate from one sample, sequenced in a study of tumor and adjacent non-tumor tissue in lung cancer. TCRbeta libraries were built with three rounds of nested PCR, modified from ARM-PCR. TCRdb reprocessed the multiplex PCR reads with MiXCR, giving one entry per CDR3 protein. Counted here are fewer than 120,000 distinct CDR3 sequences, around 82% occurring once; the ten biggest clones make up 20% to 25%. RNA was extracted from bulk tissue without any cell sorting. Sequencing was carried out using lung tumor tissue. These receptors all come from a man between 65 and 85 years old with non-small cell lung cancer.

CDR3: CSTKPYLQIGQEIHYF. CDR3 sequence (DNA): TGCAGCACCAAGCCCTACCTCCAGATAGGTCAAGAGATCCACTACTTC. The rearrangement joins TRBV29-1 to TRBJ2-5; D is uncertain. CDR3 length equals 16 residues. CDR1 and CDR2 (germline): SQVTM, ANQGSEA. The V end lost 8 bases, the J end lost 14 bases, and 36 bases lay between the germline ends.

This clonotype was seen only once. The chain joins TRBV2 to TRBJ2-5, with 8 bases fitting TRBD1. The J call is doubtful: the DNA matches TRBJ2-1 better. The CDR3 has 16 residues. CDR1 and CDR2 from the germline V gene are SNHLY and FYNNEI. This chain's CDR3 is CASSDPQGANQETQFF. The CDR3 nucleotides read TGTGCCAGCAGTGACCCCCAGGGGGCCAACCAAGAGACCCAGTTCTTC.

Details on this clonotype: At one end, the junction sequence differs from germline, possibly due to a read error. V gene TRBV10-3 combines with J gene TRBJ2-1; TRBD2 is a possible D gene (5 bases). The CDR3 sequence is 16 residues long. Germline CDR1 and CDR2: ENHRY and SYGVKD. The CDR3 DNA is TGTGCCATCAGTGAATGTAGGGCGGGCCCCCTCAATGAGCAGCTCTTC. Translation gives CAISECRAGPLNEQLF.

In its sample, this clonotype was seen once. The genes are TRBV4-1 and TRBJ2-7; a weak D match, TRBD1 (6 bases). CDR1 is MGHRA and CDR2 is YSYEKL in the germline V gene. The CDR3 sequence is 16 residues long. Here the CDR3 DNA reads TGCGTCAGTAGCCGGACACTAGAGGGAGAGGGGGACGAGCAGTACTTC. It specifies CVSSRTLEGEGDEQYF.

Notes on this clonotype: Relative to the germline gene, one junction end is altered; a read error may explain this. The chain combines TRBV11-2 with TRBJ1-6; D is ambiguous. This CDR3 spans 14 amino acids. The V gene's germline CDR1 is SGHAT and CDR2 FQNNGV. The CDR3 loop reads CVNSLVSGGSHLLF. Written as DNA, the CDR3 is TGTGTCAACAGCTTAGTGTCCGGCGGTTCACACCTCCTCTTT. The complete variable domain, with remaining parts taken from reference TRBV11-2 and TRBJ1-6, reads EAGVAQSPRYKIIEKRQSVAFWCNPISGHATLYWYQQILGQGPKLLIQFQNNGVVDDSQLPKDRFSAERLKGVDSTLKIQPAKLEDSAVYLCVNSLVSGGSHLLFGNGTRLTVT.

Many counts were recorded for this clonotype. This sequence joins TRBV29-1 and TRBJ2-5, with 7 bases fitting TRBD2. The CDR3 has 13 amino acids. The ends lost 6 bases at V and 5 bases at J; junction bases unmatched: 9. Germline CDR1 SQVTM, CDR2 ANQGSEA. The CDR3 bases are TGCAGCGTGGGGGGGATTTTCGGGGAGACCCAGTACTTC. Its protein product is CSVGGIFGETQYF.

On this clonotype itself: The conserved closing phenylalanine or tryptophan is absent in this CDR3, likely reflecting a read error. The CDR3, as DNA: TGCAGCGTTTACGGTTCTTCTAGCACATATACGCAGTATTTA. It is translated as CSVYGSSSTYTQYL. The chain joins TRBV29-1 to TRBJ2-3, with TRBD2 as a possible D gene (5 bases). CDR1 SQVTM and CDR2 ANQGSEA come from the germline V gene. The CDR3 has 14 residues.

Concerning this clonotype itself: One end of the junction does not line up with germline, which may come from a read error. This sequence joins TRBV7-8 and TRBJ2-1, with 7 bases lining up with TRBD1. This CDR3 has 14 amino acids. Germline CDR1 reads SGHVS; CDR2 reads FQNEAQ. The CDR3 loop is CASSPFPGTVEQLF. The CDR3 DNA sequence: TGTGCCAGCAGCCCATTCCCAGGGACAGTTGAGCAGCTCTTC.

About this clonotype itself: One end of the junction is discordant with germline, which a read error may explain. The chain has TRBV20-1 and TRBJ1-6, with a tentative D call TRBD1 (5 bases). This CDR3 comprises 15 residues. Germline CDR1 is DFQATT and CDR2 is SNEGSKA (reference sequence). The CDR3 sequence is CCARDPGPTNSRLHF. The CDR3 nucleotides are TGCTGTGCTAGAGATCCGGGACCGACCAATTCACGCCTCCACTTT.

Worth noting for this clonotype: Germline and junction disagree at one end, which may indicate a read error. The chain links TRBV5-5 to TRBJ2-1; 7 bases map to TRBD1. The V gene's germline CDR1 is SGHKS and CDR2 YYEKEE (reference sequence). There are 16 residues in the CDR3. Here the CDR3 DNA reads TGTGTCAGCAGCTCGGGACAGAGTTTGAACAATTTTGAGCAGTTCTTC. Translation: CVSSSGQSLNNFEQFF.

As concerns this clonotype: A junction end diverges from the germline sequence, so it may reflect a read error. Here the CDR3 DNA reads TGTGCCAGCGACAGGGGGCTAAATAGCATTCAGCCCCATCATTTT. Its translation: CASDRGLNSIQPHHF. V is TRBV28 and J is TRBJ1-5; the match to TRBD1 covers 10 bases. The CDR3 covers 15 residues. Germline-derived CDR1 and CDR2 are MDHEN and SYDVKM.

Notes on this clonotype: As the CDR3 is not closed by the conserved phenylalanine or tryptophan, this likely results from a read error. The chain is built from TRBV5-1 and TRBJ2-3, with D unresolved. The CDR3 is 11 residues long. CDR1 is SGHRS, CDR2 YFSETQ, per germline. DNA of the CDR3: TGTGCCAGTGCCGAAGAGGATACACAGTATCTT. Its protein product is CASAEEDTQYL.

This clonotype came up a few times. A read error is possible here, since a much larger clone lies one base away. The V call is TRBV29-1, the J call TRBJ1-2, with a weak D call TRBD1 (6 bases). Germline loops: CDR1 SQVTM, CDR2 ANQGSEA. V was clipped by 6 bases and J by 5 bases, with 16 bases between them. There are 13 residues in the CDR3. CDR3 nucleotide sequence: TGCAGCGTCCGAAGGGAGGGGGATTATGGCTACACCTTC. Translating gives CSVRREGDYGYTF.

V is TRBV5-6 and J is TRBJ1-1; 9 positions match TRBD1. The CDR3 totals 16 residues. The germline gives CDR1 SGHDT, CDR2 YYEEEE. Germline trimming cut 10 bases from V and 1 base from J; bases unmatched to any gene: 14. The DNA for the CDR3 is TGTGCCTGCAACTCCGGGACAGGGAATTGGAACACTGAAGCTTTCTTT. Its protein product is CACNSGTGNWNTEAFF.

In the case of this clonotype: Relative to the germline gene, one junction end is altered; a read error may explain this. The chain carries TRBV6-1 and TRBJ1-4; TRBD1 matches at 7 bases. The CDR3 has 14 residues. Germline CDR1 is MNHNS and CDR2 is SASEGT. DNA for the CDR3: TGTGCCAACACCGACAGGGCAACTAATGAAACACTGTTTTTT. Protein product: CANTDRATNETLFF.

Turning to this clonotype: The junction departs from germline at one end; a sequencing error may be responsible. The rearrangement links TRBV11-2 to TRBJ2-1; 9 bases are shared with TRBD2. Germline V gives CDR1 SGHAT, CDR2 FQNNGV. The CDR3 consists of 17 residues. The CDR3 DNA reads as TGTGCCATCAGCTTCACCTCGGGGCTAGCGGGGTACAATGAGCAGTTCTTC. Encoded protein: CAISFTSGLAGYNEQFF.

As concerns this clonotype: The conserved phenylalanine or tryptophan normally closing the CDR3 is absent here, so this likely arose from a read error. The DNA is left out, because the CDR3 cannot be placed on it with certainty; the CDR3 is given as TCRdb lists it. This chain's CDR3 is CASSFGGGWTEVFI. The rearrangement joins TRBV11-2 to TRBJ1-1; TRBD1, the D gene given by the table, was not confirmed from the DNA. The CDR3 totals 14 residues, both ends included. CDR1 is SGHAT and CDR2 is FQNNGV in the germline V gene.

This clonotype was recorded at least ten times. The rearrangement joins TRBV7-3 to TRBJ1-1, with TRBD1 matching 8 bases. This CDR3 region has 15 residues. Germline loops: CDR1 SGHTA, CDR2 FQGTGA. J gave up 1 base and V 3 bases, and 4 bases lay outside the gene matches. The CDR3 DNA sequence: TGTGCCAGCAGCTTTTCCGGGACAGGGAACACTGAAGCTTTCTTT. This gives the protein CASSFSGTGNTEAFF.

A note on this clonotype: At one end, the junction sequence differs from germline, possibly due to a read error. CDR3 amino acids: CANSLEGRRFSYEQYF. DNA for the CDR3: TGTGCCAACAGTTTAGAGGGCAGGCGATTCTCCTACGAGCAGTATTTC. The genes are TRBV28 and TRBJ2-7; D possibly corresponds to TRBD2 (5 bases). This CDR3 has 16 amino acids. The germline CDR1 and CDR2 sequences are MDHEN and SYDVKM.

With regard to this clonotype: Mismatch with germline at one junction end may stem from a read error. The V call is TRBV29-1, the J call TRBJ2-5; TRBD1 is a possible D gene (5 bases). The CDR3 loop spans 13 amino acids. CDR1 and CDR2 (germline): SQVTM, ANQGSEA. The CDR3 loop is CSVGNRYQETQYF. Written as DNA, the CDR3 is TGCAGCGTTGGGAACAGGTACCAAGAGACCCAATACTTC.

A remark on this clonotype: This could be a read error, since a much larger clone is one nucleotide away. This chain links TRBV7-9 with TRBJ2-5; D remains unclear. The V gene's germline CDR1 is SEHNR and CDR2 FQNEAQ (reference sequence). The CDR3 contains 14 residues. V lost 5 bases and J lost 4, with 14 bases in between. CDR3 residues: CASSPRRSRETQYF. The CDR3 DNA sequence: TGTGCCAGCAGCCCGCGGCGGAGCCGAGAGACCCAGTACTTC. The full variable domain, rest sourced from reference TRBV7-9 and TRBJ2-5, is DTGVSQNPRHKITKRGQNVTFRCDPISEHNRLYWYRQTLGQGPEFLTYFQNEAQLEKSRLLSDRFSAERPKGSFSTLEIQRTEQGDSAMYLCASSPRRSRETQYFGPGTRLLVL.

Points on this clonotype: Relative to the germline gene, one junction end is altered; a read error may explain this. V usage is TRBV6-2 or TRBV6-3 and J usage is TRBJ2-3; maybe TRBD2 (5 bases). Germline V gives CDR1 MNHEY, CDR2 SVGEGT. The CDR3 loop spans 10 amino acids. The CDR3 region has the DNA TGTGGCAGCGGCGCAGATACACAGTATTTT. It encodes CGSGADTQYF.

The V call is TRBV11-2, the J call TRBJ2-7; the D is unclear. Germline V gene sequence: CDR1 SGHAT, CDR2 FQNNGV. The CDR3 totals 12 residues. The CDR3 is CVSSLYGLEQYV. CDR3 bases: TGTGTCAGCAGCTTATATGGGCTGGAGCAGTACGTC.

The gene calls are TRBV6-5 and TRBJ2-2; 11 nucleotides match TRBD1. This CDR3 contains 19 residues. V shed 1 base and J 7 bases; nucleotides not matched to a gene: 14. CDR1 is MNHEY, CDR2 SVGAGI, per germline. Here the CDR3 reads CASSYYPPGTGGIDGELFF. The CDR3 region has the DNA TGTGCCAGCAGTTACTACCCCCCCGGGACAGGGGGTATTGACGGGGAGCTGTTTTTT.

This clonotype was counted a few times. A read error is possible here, since a much larger clone lies one base away. The chain joins TRBV6-5 to TRBJ2-7; TRBD1 might be the D (5 bases). This CDR3 is 13 amino acids long. CDR1 is MNHEY and CDR2 is SVGAGI in the germline V gene. The V end was cut by 7 bases, the J end by 2 bases, with 12 bases between. The DNA for the CDR3 is TGTGCCAGCAATCGAACAGGAGCCTACGAGCAGTACTTC. Its translation is CASNRTGAYEQYF.

On this clonotype itself: Mismatch with germline at one junction end may stem from a read error. CDR3: CASSTDRGHSYVQYF. CDR3 nucleotides: TGTGCCAGCAGCACTGACAGGGGGCACTCCTACGTGCAGTACTTC. V gene TRBV5-4 combines with J gene TRBJ2-7, with TRBD1 matching over 10 bases. The germline CDR1 and CDR2 sequences are SGHNT and YYREEE (reference sequence). CDR3 length: 15 amino acids. Full variable domain (rest looked up from reference TRBV5-4 and TRBJ2-7): ETGVTQSPTHLIKTRGQQVTLRCSSQSGHNTVSWYQQALGQGPQFIFQYYREEENGRGNFPPRFSGLQFPNYSSELNVNALELDDSALYLCASSTDRGHSYVQYFGPGTRLTVT.

In the case of this clonotype: The germline gene is not matched at one end of the junction; a read error may be the cause. The chain uses TRBV4-2 and TRBJ1-1; TRBD1 might be the D (6 bases). CDR3 size: 15 residues. Germline assignment: CDR1 LGHNA and CDR2 YNFKEQ. The chain's CDR3 is CARSPVTGAGTEAFF. CDR3 DNA sequence: TGCGCCAGGAGCCCCGTGACAGGAGCGGGCACTGAAGCTTTCTTT.

CDR3 region: CAISELQGPVTEAFF. CDR3 nucleotide sequence: TGTGCCATCAGTGAGCTTCAGGGGCCGGTCACTGAAGCTTTCTTT. The chain combines TRBV10-3 with TRBJ1-1; a weak D match, TRBD1 (6 bases). The CDR3 consists of 15 residues. CDR1 ENHRY and CDR2 SYGVKD come from the germline V gene. The V end was cut by 2 bases, the J end by 4 bases, with 14 bases between.

Concerning this clonotype itself: It may be a read error: a sequence one base away is much more abundant. The chain carries TRBV20-1 and TRBJ2-7; TRBD1 aligns across 9 bases. CDR1 and CDR2 (germline): DFQATT, SNEGSKA (reference sequence). This CDR3 contains 16 residues. V shed 4 bases, J shed 1 base, and the junction held 11 bases outside the gene matches. The CDR3 nucleotides are TGCAGTGCTATTCTTCCCGGCGGGACAGGGTCCTACGAGCAGTACTTC. Its translation is CSAILPGGTGSYEQYF.

On this clonotype itself: Germline and junction disagree at one end, which may indicate a read error. The chain employs TRBV11-3 and TRBJ2-7; D unclear. Germline-derived CDR1 and CDR2 are SGHNT and YENEEA. The CDR3 is 15 residues long. DNA for the CDR3: TGTGCCAGCAACTTAGTCTCGATTAGCTACTGCGAGCAGTACTTC. Encoded protein: CASNLVSISYCEQYF.

Of note for this clonotype: A much larger clonotype is one base distant, so this may be a read error. The rearrangement links TRBV7-8 to TRBJ2-7, with no clear D. V gave up 6 bases and J gave up 4 bases, with 22 bases separating them. The germline CDR1 and CDR2 sequences are SGHVS and FQNEAQ. The CDR3 spans 16 residues. The CDR3 DNA follows: TGTGCCAGCAGGCTCCTAGTGGCGGCGAAGCGATACGAGCAGTACTTC. Translating gives CASRLLVAAKRYEQYF.

This clonotype was counted between two and nine times. Possible read error: a much larger clone is one base away. The chain couples TRBV5-1 to TRBJ2-1; TRBD2 agrees at 7 bases. Germline CDR1 reads SGHRS; CDR2 reads YFSETQ. The CDR3 has 16 amino acids. CDR3 region: CASRELGRESDNVQFF. The DNA of the CDR3 is TGCGCCAGCAGGGAATTGGGGCGGGAGAGTGACAATGTGCAGTTCTTC.